In this sample, the clone carrying this T cell receptor (beta chain) turned up many times. The CDR3 totals 14 residues. V dropped 5 bases and J dropped 4; count of bases not matched to a gene: 3. CDR1 and CDR2 from the germline V gene are SNHLY and FYNNEI. This specimen belongs to a study of early T cells in non-severe SARS-CoV-2 infection. TCRdb independently ran MiXCR on the 5' RACE reads; one entry per CDR3 protein. The sample contains around 60,000 distinct CDR3 sequences, 10% of which appear only once. This clonotype was obtained from an adult who was a healthcare worker with PCR-confirmed SARS-CoV-2 infection or an uninfected control (not recorded which). What was sequenced was whole blood. The chain has TRBV2 and TRBJ1-5; 9 bases agree with TRBD1. The CDR3 DNA is TGTGCCAGCAGTCGGGACAGGGCTAATCAGCCCCAGCATTTT. Its protein product is CASSRDRANQPQHF.